This record looks at one T cell receptor beta chain sequence and its context. The target antigen is unknown. V dropped 3 bases and J dropped 2; count of bases not matched to a gene: 3. Germline CDR1 MDHEN, CDR2 SYDVKM. The CDR3 is made up of 16 amino acids. Using immunoSEQ multiplex PCR, the repertoire was profiled, and TCRdb retains in-frame clones only, with some absent. The profile shows about 92,000 clones, 65% to 90% of them singletons. This entry is derived from a study of T cell responses to AZD1222 COVID-19 vaccine. General study points: Baseline seropositivity occurred in only six AZD1222 recipients. Only after the peak T cell response were repertoires sampled.

V and J are TRBV28 and TRBJ1-6, with 8 bases that match TRBD1. Sequenced here: peripheral blood, sampled on day 0 of AZD1222 vaccination. This TCR was sampled from an adult in good health. CDR3 bases: TGTGCCAGCAGTTTCGGACAGGGACCCTATAATTCACCCCTCCACTTT. Its protein is CASSFGQGPYNSPLHF.